This T cell receptor beta chain was recovered during a study of cytomegalovirus exposure and HLA in healthy donors. Trimming shortened V by 0 bases and J by 3 bases, and 14 bases separated the two germline ends. Germline CDR1 MGHRA, CDR2 YSYEKL. The CDR3 loop spans 16 amino acids. The method was immunoSEQ multiplex PCR; TCRdb's version includes in-frame clones alone and lacks a portion of them. Seen here are under 400,000 clones, 88% observed once, and the top ten hold roughly 0.96%. Sequencing was performed on PBMCs. The rearrangement joins TRBV4-1 to TRBJ1-1; maybe TRBD1 (5 bases). The TCR originated in a man between 25 and 39 years old in good health and CMV-seronegative. CDR3 loop: CASSQDPLQGDTEAFF. DNA for the CDR3: TGCGCCAGCAGCCAAGATCCCCTACAAGGGGACACTGAAGCTTTCTTT.